Listed here are 7 T cell receptor beta chains from one sample, sequenced in a study of T cells in Graves' hyperthyroidism and ophthalmopathy. Amplified TCR beta CDR3 regions derived from RNA transcripts. In the first-round RT-PCR of the TCR CDR3, the HTBI primer set was used. MiXCR was run by TCRdb on the multiplex PCR reads, yielding one entry per CDR3 protein. The sample contains approximately 710,000 distinct CDR3 sequences, roughly 17% of which appear only once. Sequencing was performed on blood. The source is a middle-aged man with Graves' hyperthyroidism.

The gene calls are TRBV28 and TRBJ1-5; no definite D call. V was trimmed by 10 bases and J by 5 bases, leaving 15 bases between them. Germline loops: CDR1 MDHEN, CDR2 SYDVKM. The CDR3 is made up of 13 amino acids. The chain's CDR3 is CAIEPPGHQPQHF. The CDR3 DNA sequence: TGTGCCATTGAACCCCCCGGCCATCAGCCCCAGCATTTT.

Comments on this clonotype: This may be a read error, as it is one base from a much larger clone. V is TRBV25-1 and J is TRBJ2-7, with 10 nucleotides matching TRBD1. The junction had 21 bases not matched to a gene; V was cut back by 5 bases and J by 2 bases. Germline lookup yields CDR1 MGHDK and CDR2 SYGVNS. This CDR3 has 20 amino acids. The CDR3 reads CASSPSGLGQGNSRTYEQYF. As DNA, the CDR3 is TGTGCCAGCAGTCCCTCGGGGTTGGGACAGGGGAATTCCCGCACCTACGAGCAGTACTTC.

This clonotype appeared a few times. The V gene is TRBV24-1, the J gene TRBJ2-2; D possibly corresponds to TRBD1 (5 bases). V was pared by 0 bases and J by 3 bases, with 13 bases between. Germline V gives CDR1 KGHDR, CDR2 SFDVKD. The CDR3 is 17 residues long. CDR3 sequence reads: CATSDLSPGLDTGELFF. The DNA for the CDR3 is TGTGCCACCAGTGATTTGTCTCCAGGGCTGGACACCGGGGAGCTGTTTTTT.

This chain uses TRBV30 with TRBJ2-7; 8 bases fit TRBD1. This CDR3 spans 13 amino acids. Germline CDR1 GTSNPN, CDR2 SVGIG (reference sequence). Unmatched junction bases numbered 5, after V lost 0 bases and J lost 7 bases. The CDR3 sequence is CAWSVGTGEEQYF. The CDR3 DNA follows: TGTGCCTGGAGTGTAGGGACAGGTGAAGAGCAGTACTTC.

The chain couples TRBV9 to TRBJ1-2, with D possibly being TRBD1 (6 bases). This CDR3 has 13 amino acids. CDR1 and CDR2 (germline): SGDLS, YYNGEE. Deletions cut 4 bases from V and 7 bases from J, with 14 bases between. The CDR3 loop reads CASSSTGTGGYTF. CDR3 nucleotide sequence: TGTGCCAGCAGCTCTACAGGGACGGGTGGCTACACCTTC.

V gene TRBV13 combines with J gene TRBJ2-7, with a tentative D call TRBD2 (7 bases). The germline V gene has CDR1 PRHDT and CDR2 FYEKMQ (reference sequence). Trimming left V 5 bases short and J 6 bases short, with 11 bases between. The CDR3 is 12 residues long. Here the CDR3 DNA reads TGTGCCAGCAGCCAGGCGGGGGCCGAGCAGTACTTC. It translates to CASSQAGAEQYF.

The table lists this clonotype with a few counts. The chain is built from TRBV19 and TRBJ1-1; D not certain. Germline CDR1 reads LNHDA; CDR2 reads SQIVND (reference sequence). V gave up 0 bases and J gave up 4 bases, with 12 bases separating them. This CDR3 has 15 residues. CDR3 residues: CASSIEGQVATEAFF. The CDR3 DNA reads TGTGCCAGTAGTATAGAAGGCCAGGTTGCCACTGAAGCTTTCTTT.